This T cell receptor beta chain was retrieved from a study of T cell responses to AZD1222 COVID-19 vaccine. Overall study findings and caveats: Clonal diversity was possibly underestimated; the donors were predominantly white British and more often female.

Trimming took off 3 bases at V and 1 base at J, with 7 bases between the two ends. CDR3 length: 13 residues. The germline V gene encodes CDR1 SGHNT and CDR2 YYREEE (reference sequence). Regarding this clone: The target antigen is unknown.

Profiling relied on immunoSEQ multiplex PCR, and the TCRdb table lists in-frame clones only, not all of them. The data show around 80,000 clones, 90% to 95% seen once. The sequence was collected from an adult in good health. The rearrangement uses TRBV5-4 and TRBJ2-5; D unresolved. This specimen consisted of peripheral blood, obtained on day 0 of AZD1222 vaccination. The CDR3 DNA is TGTGCCAGCAGCTCCCCAAGCCAAGAGACCCAGTACTTC. Its translation is CASSSPSQETQYF.